The T cell receptor beta chain described here comes from a study of blood T cells in healthy people across ages. Findings of the study overall: In the absence of known donor CMV status, changes in expanded clonotypes were possibly confounded.

Using a J-beta primer mix together with a sample-barcoded 5' primer, a second PCR was run for roughly 6 to 12 cycles. TCRdb reprocessed the 5' RACE reads via MiXCR and lists one record per CDR3 protein. The sample holds 700,000 or so distinct CDR3 sequences, 20% to 25% seen once. Concerning this clonotype itself: Its antigen is undetermined.

The receptor was derived from a man between 65 and 85 years old in good health. The sample taken for sequencing was blood.

The CDR3 reads CASSRGTSGSNEQFF. For the CDR3, the DNA is TGTGCCAGCAGCCGGGGGACTAGCGGGAGTAATGAGCAGTTCTTC. The J gene is TRBJ2-1, the V gene TRBV3-1; 14 positions agree with TRBD2. The germline CDR1 and CDR2 sequences are LGHDT and YNNKEL (reference sequence). There are 15 residues in the CDR3. Germline trimming cut 4 bases from V and 7 bases from J; bases unmatched to any gene: 3.